The T cell receptor beta chain under discussion was sequenced for a study of blood T cell repertoires in COVID-19. CDR3 length: 15 amino acids. J was trimmed by 5 bases and V by 3 bases; bases with no gene match: 6. Germline CDR1 reads KGHSH; CDR2 reads LQKENI. The data were produced by immunoSEQ multiplex PCR, yet TCRdb's version contains in-frame clones alone and is incomplete. Of fewer than 300,000 clones listed, 70% to 90% are singletons. The sequencing sample was made of PBMCs or T cells enriched from blood (not recorded which). This TCR was sampled from a man between 18 and 35 years old who had recovered from COVID-19. The rearrangement joins TRBV18 to TRBJ1-5; 8 bases agree with TRBD1. The CDR3 DNA follows: TGTGCCAGCTCACCTTGGACAGGGCTGGATCAGCCCCAGCATTTT. As protein: CASSPWTGLDQPQHF.